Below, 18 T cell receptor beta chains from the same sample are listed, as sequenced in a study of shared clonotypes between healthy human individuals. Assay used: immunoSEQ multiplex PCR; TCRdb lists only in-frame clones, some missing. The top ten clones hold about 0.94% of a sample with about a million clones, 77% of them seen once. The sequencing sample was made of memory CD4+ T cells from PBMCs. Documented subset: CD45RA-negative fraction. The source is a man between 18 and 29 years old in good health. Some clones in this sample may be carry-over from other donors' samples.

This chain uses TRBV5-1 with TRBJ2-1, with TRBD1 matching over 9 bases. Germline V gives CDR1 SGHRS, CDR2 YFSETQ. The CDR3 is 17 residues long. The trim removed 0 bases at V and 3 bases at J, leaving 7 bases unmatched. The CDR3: CASSLAGTGRNYNEQFF. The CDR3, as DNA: TGCGCCAGCAGCTTGGCCGGGACAGGGAGAAACTACAATGAGCAGTTCTTC.

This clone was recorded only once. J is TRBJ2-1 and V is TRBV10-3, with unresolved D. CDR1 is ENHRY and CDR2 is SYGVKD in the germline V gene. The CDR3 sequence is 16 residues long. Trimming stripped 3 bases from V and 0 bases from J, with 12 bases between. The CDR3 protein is CAISDSTFSSYNEQFF. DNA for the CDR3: TGTGCCATCAGTGACTCTACTTTTAGCTCCTACAATGAGCAGTTCTTC.

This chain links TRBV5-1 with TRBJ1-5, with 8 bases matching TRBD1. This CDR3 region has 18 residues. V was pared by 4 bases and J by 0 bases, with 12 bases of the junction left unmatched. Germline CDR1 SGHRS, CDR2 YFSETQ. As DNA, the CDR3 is TGCGCCAGCAGCCCCGGGACAGGAAACCGTTATAGCAATCAGCCCCAGCATTTT. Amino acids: CASSPGTGNRYSNQPQHF.

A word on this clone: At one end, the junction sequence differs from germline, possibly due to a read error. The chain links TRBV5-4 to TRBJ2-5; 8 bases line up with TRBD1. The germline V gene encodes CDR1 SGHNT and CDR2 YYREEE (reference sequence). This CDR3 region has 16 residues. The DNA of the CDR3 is TGCGCCAGCAGCCGGACGACCGGGACAGGACAAGAGACCCAGTACTTC. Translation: CASSRTTGTGQETQYF.

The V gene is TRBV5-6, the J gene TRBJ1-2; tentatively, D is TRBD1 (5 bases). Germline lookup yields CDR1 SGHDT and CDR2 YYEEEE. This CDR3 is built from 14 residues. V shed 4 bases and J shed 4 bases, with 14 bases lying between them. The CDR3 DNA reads TGTGCCAGCAGCCTACGGACACCCGGCTATGGCTACACCTTC. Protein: CASSLRTPGYGYTF.

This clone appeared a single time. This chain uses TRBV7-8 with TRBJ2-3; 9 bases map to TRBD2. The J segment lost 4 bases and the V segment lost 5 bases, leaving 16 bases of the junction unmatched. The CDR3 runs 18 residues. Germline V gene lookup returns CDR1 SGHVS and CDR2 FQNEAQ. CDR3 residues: CASSVSGLAGSGADTQYF. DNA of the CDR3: TGTGCCAGCAGCGTATCCGGCCTAGCGGGATCTGGTGCAGATACGCAGTATTTT. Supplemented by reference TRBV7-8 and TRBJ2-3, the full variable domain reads GAGVSQSPRYKVAKRGQDVALRCDPISGHVSLFWYQQALGQGPEFLTYFQNEAQLDKSGLPSDRFFAERPEGSVSTLKIQRTQQEDSAVYLCASSVSGLAGSGADTQYFGPGTRLTVL.

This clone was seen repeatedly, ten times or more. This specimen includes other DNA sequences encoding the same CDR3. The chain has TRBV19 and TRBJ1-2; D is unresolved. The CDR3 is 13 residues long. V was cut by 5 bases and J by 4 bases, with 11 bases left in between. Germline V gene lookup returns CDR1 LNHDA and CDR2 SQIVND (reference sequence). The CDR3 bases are TGTGCCAGTAGTCAAGATTTTGGCTATGGCTACACCTTC. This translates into CASSQDFGYGYTF.

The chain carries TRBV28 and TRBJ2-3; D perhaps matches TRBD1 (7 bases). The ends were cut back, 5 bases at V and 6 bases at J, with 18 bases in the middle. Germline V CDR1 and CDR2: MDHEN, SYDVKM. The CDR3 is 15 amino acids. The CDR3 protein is CASSTRGRGRDTQYF. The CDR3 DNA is TGTGCCAGCAGTACCAGGGGCAGGGGGAGGGATACGCAGTATTTT.

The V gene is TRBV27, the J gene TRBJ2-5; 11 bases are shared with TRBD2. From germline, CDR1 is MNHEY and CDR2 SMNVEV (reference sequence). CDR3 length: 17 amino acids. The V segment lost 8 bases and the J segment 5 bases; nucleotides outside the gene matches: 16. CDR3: CASLSRPGTSGRETQYF. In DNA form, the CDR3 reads TGTGCCAGCTTGTCCAGGCCAGGGACTAGCGGTCGGGAGACCCAGTACTTC.

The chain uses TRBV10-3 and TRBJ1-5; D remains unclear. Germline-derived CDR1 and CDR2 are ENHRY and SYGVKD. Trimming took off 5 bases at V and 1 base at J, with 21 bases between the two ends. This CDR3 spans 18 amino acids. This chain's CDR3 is CAISPGSFRVGSNQPQHF. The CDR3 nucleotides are TGTGCCATCAGTCCGGGATCTTTTAGGGTGGGGAGCAATCAGCCCCAGCATTTT.

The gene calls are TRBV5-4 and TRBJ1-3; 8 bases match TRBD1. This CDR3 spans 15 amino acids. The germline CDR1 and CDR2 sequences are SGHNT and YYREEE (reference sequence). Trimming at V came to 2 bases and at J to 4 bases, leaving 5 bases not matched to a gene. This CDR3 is CASSFQTGDGNTIYF. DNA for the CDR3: TGTGCCAGCAGCTTCCAGACAGGGGACGGAAACACCATATATTTT. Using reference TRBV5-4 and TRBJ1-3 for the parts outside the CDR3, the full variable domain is ETGVTQSPTHLIKTRGQQVTLRCSSQSGHNTVSWYQQALGQGPQFIFQYYREEENGRGNFPPRFSGLQFPNYSSELNVNALELDDSALYLCASSFQTGDGNTIYFGEGSWLTVV.

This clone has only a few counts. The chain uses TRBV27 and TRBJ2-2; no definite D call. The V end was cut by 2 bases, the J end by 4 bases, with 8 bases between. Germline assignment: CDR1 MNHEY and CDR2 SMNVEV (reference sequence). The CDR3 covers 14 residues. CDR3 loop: CASSLNSFTGELFF. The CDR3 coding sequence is TGTGCCAGCAGTTTAAACAGCTTCACCGGGGAGCTGTTTTTT.

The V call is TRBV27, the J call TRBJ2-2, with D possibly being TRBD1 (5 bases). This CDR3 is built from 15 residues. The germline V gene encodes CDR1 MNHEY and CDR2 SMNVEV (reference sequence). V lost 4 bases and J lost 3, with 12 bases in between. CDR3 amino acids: CASSYQGLYTGELFF. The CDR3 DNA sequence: TGTGCCAGCAGTTACCAGGGTCTATACACCGGGGAGCTGTTTTTT.

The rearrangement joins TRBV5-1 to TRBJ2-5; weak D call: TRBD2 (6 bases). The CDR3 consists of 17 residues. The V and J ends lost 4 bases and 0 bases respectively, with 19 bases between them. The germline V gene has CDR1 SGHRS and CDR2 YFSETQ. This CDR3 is CASSRRRGLTYQETQYF. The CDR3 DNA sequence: TGCGCCAGCAGCCGGAGAAGGGGACTTACCTACCAAGAGACCCAGTACTTC.

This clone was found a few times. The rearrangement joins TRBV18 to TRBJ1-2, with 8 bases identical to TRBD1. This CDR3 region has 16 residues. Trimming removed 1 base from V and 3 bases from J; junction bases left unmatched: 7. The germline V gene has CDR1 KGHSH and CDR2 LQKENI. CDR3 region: CASSPQYLTGDYGYTF. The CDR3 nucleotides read TGTGCCAGCTCACCACAGTACTTGACAGGGGACTATGGCTACACCTTC.

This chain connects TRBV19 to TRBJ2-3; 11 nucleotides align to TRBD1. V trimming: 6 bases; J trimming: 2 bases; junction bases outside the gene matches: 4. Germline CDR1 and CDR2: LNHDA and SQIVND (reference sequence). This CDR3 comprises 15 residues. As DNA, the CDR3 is TGTGCCAGTAGCCCCGGACAGGGGGCCACAGATACGCAGTATTTT. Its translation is CASSPGQGATDTQYF.

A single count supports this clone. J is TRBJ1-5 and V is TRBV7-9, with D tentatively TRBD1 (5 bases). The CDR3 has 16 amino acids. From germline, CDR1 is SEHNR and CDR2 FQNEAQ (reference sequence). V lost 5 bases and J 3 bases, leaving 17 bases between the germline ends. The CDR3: CASSAFTGTHNQPQHF. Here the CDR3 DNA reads TGTGCCAGCAGCGCATTCACCGGGACTCACAATCAGCCCCAGCATTTT.

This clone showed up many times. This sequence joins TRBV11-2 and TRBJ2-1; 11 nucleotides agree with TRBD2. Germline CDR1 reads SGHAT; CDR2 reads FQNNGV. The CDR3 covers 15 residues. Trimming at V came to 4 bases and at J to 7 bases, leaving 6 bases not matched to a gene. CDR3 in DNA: TGTGCCAGCAGCTCGGGACTAGCGGAAGGAAATGAGCAGTTCTTC. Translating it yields CASSSGLAEGNEQFF.